This T cell receptor beta chain is from a study of graft-versus-host responses after intestinal transplantation. Libraries were prepared by immunoSEQ multiplex PCR; TCRdb keeps only in-frame clonotypes and omits some of them. The repertoire consists of fewer than 50,000 clones, with roughly 84% occurring once and the leading ten covering 0.45% to 0.55%. For this clone: What it binds is unknown.

Germline lookup yields CDR1 SGHRS and CDR2 YFSETQ. V lost 4 bases and J lost 3, with 13 bases in between. This CDR3 is 14 amino acids long. The clonotype comes from a human donor who was the organ donor for an intestinal transplant. The rearrangement links TRBV5-1 to TRBJ1-2; D remains ambiguous. The sequencing used unstimulated CD4+ T cells sorted from spleen or lymph node cells, collected before transplant. The CDR3 region is CASSPLDGDYGYTF. CDR3 nucleotide sequence: TGCGCCAGCAGCCCCCTTGACGGTGACTATGGCTACACCTTC.